This TCR beta chain was identified during a study of blood T cell repertoires in COVID-19. Study summary: PBMCs, B-cell-depleted T cells, or T cells were the source of the cDNA or gDNA that made up the material.

The junction had 10 bases not matched to a gene; V was cut back by 3 bases and J by 6 bases. Germline V lookup: CDR1 LGHDT, CDR2 YNNKEL (reference sequence). This CDR3 is built from 15 residues. The protocol was immunoSEQ multiplex PCR, while the TCRdb copy is restricted to in-frame clones and leaves out a portion. The sample yields roughly 240,000 clones, approximately 85% seen once. The sequencing sample was made of peripheral blood. The origin of this receptor is a woman aged 80 or over with COVID-19, enrolled during active disease. The chain carries TRBV3-1 (or the pseudogene TRBV3-2) and TRBJ1-2, with 7 bases identical to TRBD1. CDR3 DNA: TGTGCCAGCAGCCACCGGGACAGCCTAAGAGATGGCTACACCTTC. It is translated as CASSHRDSLRDGYTF.